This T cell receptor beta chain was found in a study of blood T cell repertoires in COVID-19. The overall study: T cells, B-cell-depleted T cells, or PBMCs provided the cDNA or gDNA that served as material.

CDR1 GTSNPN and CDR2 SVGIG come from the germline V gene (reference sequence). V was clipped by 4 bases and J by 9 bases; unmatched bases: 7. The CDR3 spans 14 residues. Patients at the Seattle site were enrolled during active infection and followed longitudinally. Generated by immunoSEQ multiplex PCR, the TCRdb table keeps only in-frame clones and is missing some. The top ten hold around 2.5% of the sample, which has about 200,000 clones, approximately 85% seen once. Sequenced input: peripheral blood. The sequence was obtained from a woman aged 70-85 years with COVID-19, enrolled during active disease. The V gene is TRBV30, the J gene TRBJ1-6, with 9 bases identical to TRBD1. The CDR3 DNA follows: TGTGCCTGGATACAGGGGGCGGCTGCTTCACCCCTCCACTTT. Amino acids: CAWIQGAAASPLHF.